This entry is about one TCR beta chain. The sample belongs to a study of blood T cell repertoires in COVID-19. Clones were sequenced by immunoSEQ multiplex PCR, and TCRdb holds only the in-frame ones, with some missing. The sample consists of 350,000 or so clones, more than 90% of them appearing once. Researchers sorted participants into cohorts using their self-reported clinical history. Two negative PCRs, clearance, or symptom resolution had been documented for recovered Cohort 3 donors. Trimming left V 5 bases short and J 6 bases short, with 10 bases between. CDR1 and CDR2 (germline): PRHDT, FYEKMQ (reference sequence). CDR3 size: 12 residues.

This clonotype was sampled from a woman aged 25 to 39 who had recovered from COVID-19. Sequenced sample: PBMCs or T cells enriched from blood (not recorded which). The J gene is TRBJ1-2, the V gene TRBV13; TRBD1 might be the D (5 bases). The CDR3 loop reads CASSRGIDGYTF. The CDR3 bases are TGTGCCAGCAGCCGGGGGATCGATGGCTACACCTTC.